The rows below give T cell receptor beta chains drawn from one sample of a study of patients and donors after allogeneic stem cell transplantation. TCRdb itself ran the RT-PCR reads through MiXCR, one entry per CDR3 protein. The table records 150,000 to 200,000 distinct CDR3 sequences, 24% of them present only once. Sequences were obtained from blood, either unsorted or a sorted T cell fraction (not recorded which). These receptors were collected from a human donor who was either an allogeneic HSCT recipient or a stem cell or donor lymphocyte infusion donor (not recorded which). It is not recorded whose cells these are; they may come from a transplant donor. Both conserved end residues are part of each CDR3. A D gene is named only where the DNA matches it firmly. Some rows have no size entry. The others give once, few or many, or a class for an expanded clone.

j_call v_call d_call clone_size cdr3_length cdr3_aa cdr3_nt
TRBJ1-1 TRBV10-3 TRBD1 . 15 CAISDTGAGNTEAFF TGTGCCATCAGTGATACAGGGGCCGGGAACACTGAAGCTTTCTTT
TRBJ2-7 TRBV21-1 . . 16 CASSLYTGPISYEQYF TGTGCCAGCAGCCTTTATACGGGCCCCATCTCCTACGAGCAGTACTTC
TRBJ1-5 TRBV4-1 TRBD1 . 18 CASSQGLRDRDFFQPQHF TGCGCCAGCAGCCAAGGACTCCGGGACAGGGATTTTTTCCAGCCCCAGCATTTT
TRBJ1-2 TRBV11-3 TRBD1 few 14 CASSPDRGLEGYTF TGTGCCAGCAGCCCGGACAGGGGGCTGGAGGGCTACACCTTC
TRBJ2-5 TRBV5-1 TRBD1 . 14 CASSPRQGYETQYF TGCGCCAGCAGCCCTAGACAGGGATATGAGACCCAGTACTTC
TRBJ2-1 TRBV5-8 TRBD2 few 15 CASGQREGSYNEQFF TGTGCCAGCGGGCAGCGGGAGGGTTCCTACAATGAGCAGTTCTTC
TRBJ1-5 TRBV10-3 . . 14 CAISGPDSNQPQHF TGTGCCATCAGTGGACCCGATAGCAATCAGCCCCAGCATTTT
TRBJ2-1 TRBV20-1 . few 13 CSATGILHNEQFF TGCAGTGCTACAGGCATCTTACACAATGAGCAGTTCTTC
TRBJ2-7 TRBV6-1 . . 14 CASRRDNRYYEQYF TGTGCCAGCAGAAGGGACAATCGATACTACGAGCAGTACTTC
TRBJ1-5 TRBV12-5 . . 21 CASGPDYPTLIRGLSNQPQHF TGTGCTAGTGGTCCGGACTATCCGACCCTCATTAGAGGTTTGAGCAATCAGCCCCAGCATTTT
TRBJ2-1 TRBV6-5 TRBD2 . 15 CASSSREGFYNEQFF TGTGCCAGCAGTTCGCGGGAGGGATTCTACAATGAGCAGTTCTTC
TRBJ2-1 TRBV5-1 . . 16 CASSLERTSSYNEQFF TGCGCCAGCAGCTTGGAACGGACATCCTCCTACAATGAGCAGTTCTTC
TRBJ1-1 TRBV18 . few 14 CASSPWGANTEAFF TGTGCCAGCTCACCATGGGGTGCGAACACTGAAGCTTTCTTT
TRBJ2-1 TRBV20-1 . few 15 CSASPGANSYNEQFF TGCAGTGCTAGCCCCGGGGCTAACTCCTACAATGAGCAGTTCTTC
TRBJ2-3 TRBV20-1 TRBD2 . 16 CSAEDGLAARTDTQYF TGCAGTGCTGAGGATGGGCTAGCGGCGCGCACAGATACGCAGTATTTT
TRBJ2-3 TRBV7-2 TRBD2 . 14 CASSISGGPDTQYF TGTGCCAGCTCTATCAGCGGGGGGCCAGATACGCAGTATTTT
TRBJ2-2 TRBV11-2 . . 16 CASSARMVPLSGELFF TGTGCCAGCAGCGCTAGGATGGTCCCCTTATCCGGGGAGCTGTTTTTT
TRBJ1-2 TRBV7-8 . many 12 CASSLGGRGYTF TGTGCCAGCAGCCTAGGAGGCAGAGGCTACACCTTC
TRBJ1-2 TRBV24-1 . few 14 CATSPGGRFYGYTF TGTGCCACCAGTCCGGGGGGCAGATTCTATGGCTACACCTTC
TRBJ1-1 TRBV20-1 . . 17 CSARVIPGGFGGTEAFF TGCAGTGCTAGGGTCATCCCGGGCGGATTTGGAGGCACTGAAGCTTTCTTT
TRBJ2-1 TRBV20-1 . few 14 CSASSWGVLDEQFF TGCAGTGCTAGTTCTTGGGGGGTCCTGGATGAGCAGTTCTTC
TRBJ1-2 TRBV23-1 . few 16 CASSQSGPGFLSGYTF TGCGCCAGCAGTCAATCGGGCCCTGGATTCTTAAGTGGCTACACCTTC
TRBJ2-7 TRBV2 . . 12 CASGGFTYEQYF TGTGCCAGCGGGGGATTTACCTACGAGCAGTACTTC
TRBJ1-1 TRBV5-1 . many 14 CASSLAGGQTEAFF TGCGCCAGCAGCTTGGCGGGGGGGCAGACTGAAGCTTTCTTT
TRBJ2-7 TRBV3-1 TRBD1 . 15 CASSPGQGAFYEQYF TGTGCCAGCAGCCCGGGACAGGGCGCCTTCTACGAGCAGTACTTC
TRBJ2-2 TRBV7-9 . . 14 CASTPSPQAGELFF TGTGCCAGCACCCCTAGTCCCCAGGCCGGGGAGCTGTTTTTT
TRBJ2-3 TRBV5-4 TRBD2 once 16 CASSLRLAGGTDTQYF TGTGCCAGCAGCTTGAGACTAGCGGGAGGCACAGATACGCAGTATTTT
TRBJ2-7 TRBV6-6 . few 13 CASSTPDRYEQYF TGTGCCAGCAGCACTCCCGACAGGTACGAGCAGTACTTC
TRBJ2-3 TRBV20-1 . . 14 CSASEDPAQGTQYF TGCAGTGCTAGTGAGGACCCGGCCCAGGGGACGCAGTATTTT
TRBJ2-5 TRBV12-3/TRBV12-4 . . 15 CASSTGQYPRETQYF TGTGCCAGCAGTACTGGACAATACCCTCGAGAGACCCAGTACTTC
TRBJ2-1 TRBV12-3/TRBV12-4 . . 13 CASSFSSYNEQFF TGTGCCAGCAGTTTTTCCAGCTACAATGAGCAGTTCTTC
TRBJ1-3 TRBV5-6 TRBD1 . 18 CASSLLDDRGCSGNTIYF TGTGCCAGCAGCTTGTTGGATGACAGGGGCTGCTCTGGAAACACCATATATTTT
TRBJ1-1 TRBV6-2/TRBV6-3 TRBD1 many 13 CASSWGRDREAFF TGTGCCAGCAGTTGGGGGAGGGACAGAGAAGCTTTCTTT
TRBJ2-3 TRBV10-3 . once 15 CAISDDTHLTDTQYF TGTGCCATCAGTGATGACACTCACCTCACAGATACGCAGTATTTT
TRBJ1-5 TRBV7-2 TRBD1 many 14 CASSFGTGNQPQHF TGTGCCAGCAGCTTTGGGACAGGCAATCAGCCCCAGCATTTT
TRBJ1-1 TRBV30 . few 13 CALAGREGSEAFF TGTGCCTTAGCCGGCAGGGAGGGGTCTGAAGCTTTCTTT
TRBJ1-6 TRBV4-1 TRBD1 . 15 CASSQGQGAGSPLHF TGCGCCAGCAGCCAGGGACAGGGGGCCGGTTCACCCCTCCACTTT
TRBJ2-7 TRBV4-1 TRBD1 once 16 CASSQGSTGYSYEQYF TGCGCCAGCAGCCAAGGTTCGACAGGGTACTCCTACGAGCAGTACTTC
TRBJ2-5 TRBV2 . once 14 CASSEQGSQETQYF TGTGCCAGCAGTGAACAGGGGTCGCAAGAGACCCAGTACTTC
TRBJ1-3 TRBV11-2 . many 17 CASSLARQDYSGNTIYF TGTGCCAGCAGCTTAGCGCGACAGGACTACTCTGGAAACACCATATATTTT
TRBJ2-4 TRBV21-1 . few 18 CASSKVRSVRGLGNIQYF TGTGCCAGCAGCAAAGTCCGGTCAGTCCGGGGTCTTGGAAACATTCAGTACTTC
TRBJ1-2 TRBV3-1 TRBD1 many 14 CASSPGDRAFGYTF TGTGCCAGCAGCCCAGGGGACAGGGCTTTTGGCTACACCTTC
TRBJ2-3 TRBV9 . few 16 CASSVYAGQDGDTQYF TGTGCCAGCAGCGTATACGCGGGGCAGGACGGGGATACGCAGTATTTT
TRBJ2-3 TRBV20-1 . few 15 CSARGEQGSTDTQYF TGCAGTGCTAGAGGGGAACAGGGTAGCACAGATACGCAGTATTTT
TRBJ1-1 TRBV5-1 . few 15 CASSAYRDMNTEAFF TGCGCCAGCAGCGCCTACCGGGACATGAACACTGAAGCTTTCTTT
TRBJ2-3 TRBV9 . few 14 CASSAGTWTDTQYF TGTGCCAGCAGCGCAGGGACTTGGACAGATACGCAGTATTTT